The T cell receptor beta chain under discussion was sequenced for a study of blood T cell repertoires in COVID-19. For the study at large: Italy, Spain and the United States were the sources of the convalescent and acute COVID-19 samples. The analysed material was cDNA or gDNA that came from T cells, B-cell-depleted T cells, or PBMCs.

The V end lost 3 bases, the J end lost 8 bases, and 16 bases lay between the germline ends. The germline V gene encodes CDR1 MNHEY and CDR2 SMNVEV (reference sequence). CDR3 length equals 14 residues. Per the original methods: Amplification of reference gene primers provided the estimated nucleated cell counts. Sequenced by immunoSEQ multiplex PCR; TCRdb stores in-frame clones only, minus some. The DNA was the basis for D and trimming; V, J and clone size are from that table. The sample shows over 150,000 clones, over 80% of them seen only once. This clone was seen only once. Patients of the Seattle cohort, enrolled during active infection, were followed longitudinally.

The source material was peripheral blood. V gene TRBV27 combines with J gene TRBJ1-2; D remains ambiguous. This receptor was obtained from a woman between 40 and 50 years old with COVID-19, enrolled during active disease. CDR3 residues: CASSFLSAPRGYTF. DNA of the CDR3: TGTGCCAGCAGTTTCCTGAGCGCCCCGCGGGGCTACACCTTC.